The rows below give T cell receptor beta chains drawn from one sample of a study of T-cell memory formation after mild COVID-19. One entry per CDR3 protein, called by TCRdb with MiXCR from the 5' RACE reads. Here the sample spans roughly 250,000 distinct CDR3 sequences, 16% being singletons. Sequencing used PBMCs or a T cell subset sorted from them (not recorded which). Receptor source: a man between 18 and 35 years old who had mild COVID-19 (a few samples of this study predate the infection). Cell type and time point are not known. The CDR3 runs from the conserved cysteine through the conserved F or W. Each record gives: J gene, clone size, V gene, D gene, CDR3 protein, CDR3 DNA. A D gene is named only where the DNA matches it firmly. Rows may omit the clone size; those that give it use once, few, many or a size class.

J gene: TRBJ1-1
clone size: .
V gene: TRBV5-1
D gene: TRBD1
CDR3 protein: CASSSTGTGGTEAFF
CDR3 DNA: TGCGCCAGCAGCTCCACCGGGACAGGGGGAACTGAAGCTTTCTTT

J gene: TRBJ1-4
clone size: few
V gene: TRBV7-9
D gene: .
CDR3 protein: CASRAGTHVAEKLFF
CDR3 DNA: TGTGCCAGCAGAGCCGGGACCCACGTGGCTGAAAAACTGTTTTTT

J gene: TRBJ2-5
clone size: .
V gene: TRBV9
D gene: TRBD1
CDR3 protein: CASSARTGGGETQYF
CDR3 DNA: TGTGCCAGCAGCGCTAGGACAGGGGGCGGAGAGACCCAGTACTTC

J gene: TRBJ2-3
clone size: .
V gene: TRBV7-2
D gene: TRBD1
CDR3 protein: CASSLDRAQYF
CDR3 DNA: TGTGCCAGCAGTCTAGACAGGGCGCAGTATTTT

J gene: TRBJ2-2
clone size: few
V gene: TRBV7-9
D gene: TRBD1
CDR3 protein: CASSTPGTGNTGELFF
CDR3 DNA: TGTGCCAGCAGCACCCCCGGGACAGGGAACACCGGGGAGCTGTTTTTT

J gene: TRBJ2-5
clone size: .
V gene: TRBV14
D gene: TRBD1
CDR3 protein: CASSLDRGMVETQYF
CDR3 DNA: TGTGCCAGCAGCCTTGACAGGGGAATGGTTGAGACCCAGTACTTC

J gene: TRBJ2-7
clone size: .
V gene: TRBV12-5
D gene: .
CDR3 protein: CASGFPGTRDEQYF
CDR3 DNA: TGTGCTAGTGGTTTTCCCGGGACCCGGGACGAGCAGTACTTC

J gene: TRBJ2-1
clone size: .
V gene: TRBV6-2/TRBV6-3
D gene: .
CDR3 protein: CASSYDGPAREQFF
CDR3 DNA: TGTGCCAGCAGTTACGATGGACCTGCTAGGGAGCAGTTCTTC

J gene: TRBJ1-1
clone size: .
V gene: TRBV10-3
D gene: .
CDR3 protein: CAIKQWNTEAFF
CDR3 DNA: TGTGCCATCAAGCAGTGGAACACTGAAGCTTTCTTT

J gene: TRBJ2-3
clone size: .
V gene: TRBV20-1
D gene: TRBD2
CDR3 protein: CSAPTSGVADTQYF
CDR3 DNA: TGCAGTGCTCCCACTAGCGGGGTGGCAGATACGCAGTATTTT

J gene: TRBJ1-4
clone size: few
V gene: TRBV4-3
D gene: .
CDR3 protein: CASSPGRRKGTNEKLFF
CDR3 DNA: TGCGCCAGCAGCCCTGGACGCCGCAAAGGAACTAATGAAAAACTGTTTTTT

J gene: TRBJ1-1
clone size: few
V gene: TRBV28
D gene: .
CDR3 protein: CASSLSVGGTEAFF
CDR3 DNA: TGTGCCAGCAGTTTATCCGTGGGCGGCACTGAAGCTTTCTTT

J gene: TRBJ2-2
clone size: .
V gene: TRBV11-2
D gene: TRBD1
CDR3 protein: CASSTELTGVNTGELFF
CDR3 DNA: TGTGCCAGCAGCACCGAACTGACAGGGGTGAACACCGGGGAGCTGTTTTTT

J gene: TRBJ1-4
clone size: few
V gene: TRBV29-1
D gene: TRBD1
CDR3 protein: CSVPGGPNEKLFF
CDR3 DNA: TGCAGCGTCCCAGGGGGACCTAATGAAAAACTGTTTTTT

J gene: TRBJ2-4
clone size: .
V gene: TRBV20-1
D gene: .
CDR3 protein: CSARASLAKNIQYF
CDR3 DNA: TGCAGTGCTAGAGCGTCACTAGCCAAAAACATTCAGTACTTC

J gene: TRBJ1-4
clone size: .
V gene: TRBV27
D gene: .
CDR3 protein: CASSFTHPTNEKLFF
CDR3 DNA: TGTGCCAGCAGTTTCACACACCCAACTAATGAAAAACTGTTTTTT

J gene: TRBJ2-3
clone size: many
V gene: TRBV12-3/TRBV12-4
D gene: .
CDR3 protein: CASSQGYTDTQYF
CDR3 DNA: TGTGCCAGCAGCCAGGGTTACACAGATACGCAGTATTTT

J gene: TRBJ2-1
clone size: .
V gene: TRBV7-9
D gene: TRBD2
CDR3 protein: CASSIPSGGLLYEQFF
CDR3 DNA: TGTGCCAGCAGCATCCCTAGCGGGGGCCTTCTATATGAGCAGTTCTTC